This entry is about one TCR beta chain. The antigen remains undetermined. Sequencing used cDNA as its template, made by extracting RNA and reverse transcribing it. Sequencing was performed with immunoSEQ multiplex PCR; in TCRdb, only in-frame clones are kept and a portion is missing. The data show some 110,000 clones, roughly 50% seen once. This CDR3 spans 16 amino acids. CDR1 is SNHLY, CDR2 FYNNEI, per germline. Germline trimming cut 5 bases from V and 2 bases from J; bases unmatched to any gene: 5. The sample belongs to a study of CD8+ T cells in alopecia areata. General observations from the study: Alopecia totalis/universalis scalp especially showed more expanded CD8+ clones than normal scalp. Many expanded lesional clones persisted in scalp and blood during tofacitinib treatment. TCR sharing across patients was less clear than in mice, possibly HLA-related.

Treatment indicated: oral pan-JAK inhibitor, 5-10 mg twice daily. In alopecia areata patients, both lesional scalp punch biopsies and peripheral blood were collected. The chain couples TRBV2 to TRBJ2-2, with TRBD2 identical over 10 bases. The receptor comes from a human donor with alopecia areata. Here the sequenced sample was CD8+ T cells sorted from blood, taken at week 24, from a patient treated with tofacitinib. In nucleotides, the CDR3 is TGTGCCAGCAGTCAAACTAGCGGGGAAAACACCGGGGAGCTGTTTTTT. Amino acid sequence: CASSQTSGENTGELFF.